The sequence of this TCR beta chain was determined in a study of T cell responses to AZD1222 COVID-19 vaccine. Study context: Pooled samples include second doses given at about 4 or 12 weeks.

CDR3 length equals 15 residues. Germline CDR1 SGHAT, CDR2 FQDESV (reference sequence). With V trimmed by 1 base and J by 0 bases, 2 bases remained unmatched. Concerning this clone itself: Antigen specificity is unknown.

Study results and limitations: Donors skewed white British and female; clonal diversity was possibly underestimated. Spike-wide coverage was observed for vaccine-associated CD4 TCRs, with dominant responses at 160-218 and 743-854. All repertoire sampling was performed exclusively after the peak T cell response.

The repertoire was sequenced with immunoSEQ multiplex PCR; TCRdb's copy has only in-frame clones and lacks some. The sample lists some 80,000 clones, 80% to 90% seen once, with approximately 7% in the top ten. The TCR comes from an adult in good health. The specimen was peripheral blood, collected on day 0 of AZD1222 vaccination. The chain links TRBV11-1 to TRBJ1-1; TRBD1 aligns across 7 bases. The CDR3 bases are TGTGCCAGCAGCTTAGGGGACAGCATGAACACTGAAGCTTTCTTT. This translates into CASSLGDSMNTEAFF.